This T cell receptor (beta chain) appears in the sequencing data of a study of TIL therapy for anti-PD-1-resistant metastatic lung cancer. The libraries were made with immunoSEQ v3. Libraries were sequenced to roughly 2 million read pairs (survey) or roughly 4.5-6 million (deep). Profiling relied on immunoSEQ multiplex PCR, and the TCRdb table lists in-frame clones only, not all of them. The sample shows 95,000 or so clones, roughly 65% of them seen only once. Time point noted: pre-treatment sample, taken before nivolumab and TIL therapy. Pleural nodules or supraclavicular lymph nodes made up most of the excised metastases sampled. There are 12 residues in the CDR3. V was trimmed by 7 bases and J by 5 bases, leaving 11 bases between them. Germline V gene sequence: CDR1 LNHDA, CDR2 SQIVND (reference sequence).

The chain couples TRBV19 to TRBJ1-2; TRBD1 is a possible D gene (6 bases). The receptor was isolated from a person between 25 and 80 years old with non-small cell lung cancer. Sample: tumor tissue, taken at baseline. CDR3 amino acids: CASMGAGYGYTF. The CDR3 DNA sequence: TGTGCCAGTATGGGGGCCGGGTATGGCTACACCTTC.